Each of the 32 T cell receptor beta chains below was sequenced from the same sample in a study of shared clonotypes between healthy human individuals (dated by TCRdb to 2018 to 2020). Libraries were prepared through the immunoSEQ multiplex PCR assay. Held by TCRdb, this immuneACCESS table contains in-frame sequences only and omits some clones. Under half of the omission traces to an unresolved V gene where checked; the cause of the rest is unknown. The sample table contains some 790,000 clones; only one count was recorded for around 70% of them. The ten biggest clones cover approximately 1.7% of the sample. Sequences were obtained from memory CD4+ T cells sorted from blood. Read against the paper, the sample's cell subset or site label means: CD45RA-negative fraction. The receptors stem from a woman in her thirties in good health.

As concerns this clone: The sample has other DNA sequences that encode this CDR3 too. CDR3 nucleotides: TGCGCCAGCAGCTTAGATCGCGGGTACGAGCAGTACTTC. Amino acid sequence: CASSLDRGYEQYF. The genes are TRBV5-1 and TRBJ2-7, with D tentatively TRBD2 (5 bases). The CDR3 loop spans 13 amino acids. With 2 bases removed from V and 4 bases from J, the gap between germline ends came to 10 bases. Germline V gene lookup returns CDR1 SGHRS and CDR2 YFSETQ.

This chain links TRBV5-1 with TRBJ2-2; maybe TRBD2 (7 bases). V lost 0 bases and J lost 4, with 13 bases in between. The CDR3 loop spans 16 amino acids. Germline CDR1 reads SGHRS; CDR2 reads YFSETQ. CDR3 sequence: CASSLEGGRLTGELFF. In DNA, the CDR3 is TGCGCCAGCAGCTTGGAGGGGGGGCGCCTCACCGGGGAGCTGTTTTTT.

The CDR3 region has the DNA TGTGCCAGCACCCAGGGGGGGGGCGGGGAGCTGTTTTTT. Translated, it gives CASTQGGGGELFF. V gene TRBV27 combines with J gene TRBJ2-2; D may correspond to TRBD1 or TRBD2 (7 bases each). V was clipped by 7 bases and J by 7 bases, with 13 bases between them. This CDR3 is built from 13 residues. Germline assignment: CDR1 MNHEY and CDR2 SMNVEV (reference sequence).

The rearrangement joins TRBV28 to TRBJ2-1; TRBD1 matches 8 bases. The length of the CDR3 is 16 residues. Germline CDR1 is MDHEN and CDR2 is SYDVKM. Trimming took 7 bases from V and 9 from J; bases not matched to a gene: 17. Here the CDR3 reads CASMTPPRQGWGEQFF. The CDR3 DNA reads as TGTGCCAGCATGACCCCCCCGAGACAGGGGTGGGGTGAGCAGTTCTTC. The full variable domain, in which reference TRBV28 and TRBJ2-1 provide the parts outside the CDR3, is DVKVTQSSRYLVKRTGEKVFLECVQDMDHENMFWYRQDPGLGLRLIYFSYDVKMKEKGDIPEGYSVSREKKERFSLILESASTNQTSMYLCASMTPPRQGWGEQFFGPGTRLTVL.

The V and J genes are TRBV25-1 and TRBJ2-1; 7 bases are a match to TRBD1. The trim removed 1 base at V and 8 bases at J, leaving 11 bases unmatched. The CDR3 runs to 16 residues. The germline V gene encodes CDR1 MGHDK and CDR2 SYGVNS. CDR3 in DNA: TGTGCCAGCAGTGAATCATCAGGGGGAGTGTTCCATGAGCAGTTCTTC. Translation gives CASSESSGGVFHEQFF. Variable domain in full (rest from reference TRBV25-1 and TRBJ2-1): EADIYQTPRYLVIGTGKKITLECSQTMGHDKMYWYQQDPGMELHLIHYSYGVNSTEKGDLSSESTVSRIRTEHFPLTLESARPSHTSQYLCASSESSGGVFHEQFFGPGTRLTVL.

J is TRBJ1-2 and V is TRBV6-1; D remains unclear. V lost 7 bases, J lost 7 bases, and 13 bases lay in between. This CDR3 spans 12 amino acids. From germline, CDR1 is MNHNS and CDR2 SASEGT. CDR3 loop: CASTPLLGGYTF. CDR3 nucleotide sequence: TGTGCCAGCACCCCTTTGTTAGGTGGCTACACCTTC.

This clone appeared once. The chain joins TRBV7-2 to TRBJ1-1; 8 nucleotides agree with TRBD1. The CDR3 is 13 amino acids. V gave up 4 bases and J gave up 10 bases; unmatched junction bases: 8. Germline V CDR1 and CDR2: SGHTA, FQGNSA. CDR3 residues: CASSSLDRVRAFF. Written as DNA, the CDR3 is TGTGCCAGCAGCTCACTGGACAGGGTGCGAGCTTTCTTT.

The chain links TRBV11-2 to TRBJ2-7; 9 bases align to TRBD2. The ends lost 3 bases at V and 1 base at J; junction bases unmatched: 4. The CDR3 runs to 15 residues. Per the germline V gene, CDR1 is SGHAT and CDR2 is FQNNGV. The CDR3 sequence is CASSFGAGGSYEQYF. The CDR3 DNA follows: TGTGCCAGCAGCTTCGGAGCGGGAGGTTCCTACGAGCAGTACTTC. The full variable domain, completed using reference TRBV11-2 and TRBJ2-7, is EAGVAQSPRYKIIEKRQSVAFWCNPISGHATLYWYQQILGQGPKLLIQFQNNGVVDDSQLPKDRFSAERLKGVDSTLKIQPAKLEDSAVYLCASSFGAGGSYEQYFGPGTRLTVT.

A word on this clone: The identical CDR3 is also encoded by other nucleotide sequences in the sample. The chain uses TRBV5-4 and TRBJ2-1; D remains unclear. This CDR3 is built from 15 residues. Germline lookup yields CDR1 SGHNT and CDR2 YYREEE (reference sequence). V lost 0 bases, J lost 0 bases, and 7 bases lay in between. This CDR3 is CASSLGGSSYNEQFF. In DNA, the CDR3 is TGTGCCAGCAGCTTGGGCGGTAGCTCCTACAATGAGCAGTTCTTC.

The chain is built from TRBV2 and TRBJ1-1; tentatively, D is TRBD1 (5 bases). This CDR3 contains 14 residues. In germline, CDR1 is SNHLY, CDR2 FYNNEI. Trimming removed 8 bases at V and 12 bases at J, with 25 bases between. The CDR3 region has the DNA TGTGCCAGCGCCCAATTCCGGGACGCCAAGCTAACTTTCTTT. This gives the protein CASAQFRDAKLTFF.

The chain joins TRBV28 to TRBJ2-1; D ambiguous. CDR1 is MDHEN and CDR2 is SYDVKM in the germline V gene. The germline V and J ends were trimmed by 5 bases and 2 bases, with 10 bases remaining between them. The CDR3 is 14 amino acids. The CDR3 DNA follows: TGTGCCAGCAGTCCGGGCCGAGCCTACAATGAGCAGTTCTTC. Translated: CASSPGRAYNEQFF.

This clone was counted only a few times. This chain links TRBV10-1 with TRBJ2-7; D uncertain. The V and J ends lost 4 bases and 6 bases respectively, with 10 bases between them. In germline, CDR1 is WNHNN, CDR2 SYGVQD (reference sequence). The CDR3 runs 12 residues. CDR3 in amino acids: CASSAGAVEQYF. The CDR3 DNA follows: TGCGCCAGCAGTGCTGGTGCTGTCGAGCAGTACTTC.

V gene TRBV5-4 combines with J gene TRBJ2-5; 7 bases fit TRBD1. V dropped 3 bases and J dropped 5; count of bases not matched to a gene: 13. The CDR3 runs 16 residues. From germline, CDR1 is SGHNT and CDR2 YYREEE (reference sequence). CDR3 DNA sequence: TGTGCCAGCAGCTCTAACCGGGACAGAAGATGGGAGACCCAGTACTTC. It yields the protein CASSSNRDRRWETQYF.

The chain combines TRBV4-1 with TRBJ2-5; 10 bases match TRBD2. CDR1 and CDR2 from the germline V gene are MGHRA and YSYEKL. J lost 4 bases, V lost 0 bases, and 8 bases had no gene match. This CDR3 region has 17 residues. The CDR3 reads CASSQDFWTSGGETQYF. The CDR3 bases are TGCGCCAGCAGCCAAGATTTCTGGACTAGCGGAGGAGAGACCCAGTACTTC.

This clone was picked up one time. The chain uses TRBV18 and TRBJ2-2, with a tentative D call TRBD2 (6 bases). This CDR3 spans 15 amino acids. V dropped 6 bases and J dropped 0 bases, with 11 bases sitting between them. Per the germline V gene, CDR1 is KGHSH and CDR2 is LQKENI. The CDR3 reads CASSLALANTGELFF. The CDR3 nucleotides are TGTGCCAGCTCCCTAGCGTTAGCGAACACCGGGGAGCTGTTTTTT.

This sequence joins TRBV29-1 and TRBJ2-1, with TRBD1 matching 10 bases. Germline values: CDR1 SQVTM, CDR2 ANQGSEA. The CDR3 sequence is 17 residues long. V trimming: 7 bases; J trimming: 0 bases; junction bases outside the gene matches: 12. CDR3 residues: CSATGTGEPSSYNEQFF. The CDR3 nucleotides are TGCAGCGCGACCGGGACAGGGGAACCTAGCTCCTACAATGAGCAGTTCTTC.

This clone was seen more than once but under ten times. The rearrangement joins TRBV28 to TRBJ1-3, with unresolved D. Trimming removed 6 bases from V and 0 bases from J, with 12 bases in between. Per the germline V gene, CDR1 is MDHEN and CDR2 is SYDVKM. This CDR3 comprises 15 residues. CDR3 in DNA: TGTGCCAGCAGGACCCAAGGCCTCTCTGGAAACACCATATATTTT. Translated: CASRTQGLSGNTIYF.

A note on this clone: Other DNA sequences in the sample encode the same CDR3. For the CDR3, the DNA is TGCAGTGCTAGCCGGACCTACGAGCAGTACTTC. Its translation is CSASRTYEQYF. This sequence joins TRBV20-1 and TRBJ2-7; D unresolved. CDR3 length: 11 residues. Between the trimmed V and J ends, which lost 3 bases and 2 bases, there was a span of 5 bases. In germline, CDR1 is DFQATT, CDR2 SNEGSKA (reference sequence).

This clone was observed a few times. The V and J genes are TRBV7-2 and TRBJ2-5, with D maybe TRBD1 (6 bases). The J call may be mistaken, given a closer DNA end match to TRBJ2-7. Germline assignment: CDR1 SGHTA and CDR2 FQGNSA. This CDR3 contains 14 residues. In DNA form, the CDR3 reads TGTGCCAGCAGCTGGACAGTTCGCCCCTACGAGCAGTACTTC. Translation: CASSWTVRPYEQYF.

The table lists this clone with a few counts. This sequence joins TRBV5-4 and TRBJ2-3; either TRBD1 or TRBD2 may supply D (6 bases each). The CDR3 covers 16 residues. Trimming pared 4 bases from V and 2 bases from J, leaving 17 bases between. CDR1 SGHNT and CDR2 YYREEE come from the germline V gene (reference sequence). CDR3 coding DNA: TGTGCCAGCAGCCCCAAGGGGGGACAAGTCACAGATACGCAGTATTTT. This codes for CASSPKGGQVTDTQYF.

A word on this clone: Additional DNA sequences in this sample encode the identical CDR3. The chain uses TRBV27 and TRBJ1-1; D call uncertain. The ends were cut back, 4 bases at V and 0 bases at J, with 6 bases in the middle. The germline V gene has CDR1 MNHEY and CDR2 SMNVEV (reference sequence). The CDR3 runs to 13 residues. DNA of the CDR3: TGTGCCAGCAGTTCGGCCTTGAACACTGAAGCTTTCTTT. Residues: CASSSALNTEAFF.

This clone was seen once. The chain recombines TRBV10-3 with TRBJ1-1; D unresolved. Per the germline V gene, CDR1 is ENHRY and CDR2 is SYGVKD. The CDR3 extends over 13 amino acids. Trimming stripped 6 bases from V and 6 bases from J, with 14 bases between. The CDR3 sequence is CAISDSPGAEAFF. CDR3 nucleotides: TGTGCCATCAGCGACTCCCCCGGGGCTGAAGCTTTCTTT.

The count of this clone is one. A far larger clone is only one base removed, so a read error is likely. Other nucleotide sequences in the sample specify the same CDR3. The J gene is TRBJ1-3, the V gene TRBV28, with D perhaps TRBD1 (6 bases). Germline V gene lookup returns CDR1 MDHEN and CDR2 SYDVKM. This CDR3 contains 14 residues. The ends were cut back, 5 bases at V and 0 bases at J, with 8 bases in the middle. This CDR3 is CASSRTVSGNTIYF. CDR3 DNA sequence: TGTGCCAGCAGTCGGACAGTCTCTGGAAACACCATATATTTT.

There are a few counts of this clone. Here the CDR3 DNA reads TGTGCCAGCAGTCAGATGGGAGGTCCCCAGCATTTT. Protein product: CASSQMGGPQHF. This rearrangement joins TRBV2 to TRBJ1-5, with unresolved D. V dropped 5 bases and J dropped 10 bases, with 12 bases sitting between them. Germline V gives CDR1 SNHLY, CDR2 FYNNEI. The CDR3 spans 12 residues.

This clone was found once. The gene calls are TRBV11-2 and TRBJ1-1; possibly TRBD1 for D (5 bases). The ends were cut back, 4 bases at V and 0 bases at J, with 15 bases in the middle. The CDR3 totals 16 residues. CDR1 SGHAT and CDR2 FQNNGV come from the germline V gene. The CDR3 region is CASSSGTRPMNTEAFF. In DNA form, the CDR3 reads TGTGCCAGCAGCTCCGGGACGCGGCCCATGAACACTGAAGCTTTCTTT.

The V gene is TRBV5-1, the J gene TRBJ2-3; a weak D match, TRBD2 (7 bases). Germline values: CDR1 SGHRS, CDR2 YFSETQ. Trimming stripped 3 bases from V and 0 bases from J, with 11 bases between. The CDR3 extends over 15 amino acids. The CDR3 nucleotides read TGCGCCAGCAGCTGGGGGGGCACCAGCACAGATACGCAGTATTTT. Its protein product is CASSWGGTSTDTQYF.

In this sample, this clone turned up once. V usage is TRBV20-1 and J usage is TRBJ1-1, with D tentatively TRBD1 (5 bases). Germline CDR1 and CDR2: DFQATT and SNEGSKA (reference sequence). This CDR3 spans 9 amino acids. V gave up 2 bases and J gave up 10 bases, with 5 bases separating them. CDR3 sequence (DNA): TGCAGTGCTAGACAGGGAGCTTTCTTT. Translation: CSARQGAFF.

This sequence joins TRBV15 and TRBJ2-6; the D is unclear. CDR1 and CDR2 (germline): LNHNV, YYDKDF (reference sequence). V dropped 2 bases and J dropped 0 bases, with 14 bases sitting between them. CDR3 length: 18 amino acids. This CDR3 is CATSRRASTISGANVLTF. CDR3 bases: TGTGCCACCAGCAGACGGGCCTCAACTATCTCTGGGGCCAACGTCCTGACTTTC.

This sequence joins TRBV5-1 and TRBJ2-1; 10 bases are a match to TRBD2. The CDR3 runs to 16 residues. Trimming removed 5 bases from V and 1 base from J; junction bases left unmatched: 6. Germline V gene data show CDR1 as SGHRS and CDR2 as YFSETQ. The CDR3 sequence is CASRFIAGGSYNEQFF. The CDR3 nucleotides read TGCGCCAGCAGGTTTATAGCGGGAGGATCCTACAATGAGCAGTTCTTC.

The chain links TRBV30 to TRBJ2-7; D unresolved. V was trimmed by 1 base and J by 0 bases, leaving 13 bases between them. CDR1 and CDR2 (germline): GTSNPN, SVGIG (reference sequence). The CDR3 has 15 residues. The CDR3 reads CAWSGPSGLSYEQYF. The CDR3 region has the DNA TGTGCCTGGAGTGGGCCGTCAGGTCTCTCCTACGAGCAGTACTTC.

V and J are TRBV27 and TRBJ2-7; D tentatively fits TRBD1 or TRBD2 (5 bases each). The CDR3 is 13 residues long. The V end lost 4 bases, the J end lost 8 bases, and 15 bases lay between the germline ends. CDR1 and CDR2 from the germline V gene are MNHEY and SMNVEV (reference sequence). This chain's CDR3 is CASSSHGTTKQYF. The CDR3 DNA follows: TGTGCCAGCAGTTCACACGGGACGACCAAGCAGTACTTC.

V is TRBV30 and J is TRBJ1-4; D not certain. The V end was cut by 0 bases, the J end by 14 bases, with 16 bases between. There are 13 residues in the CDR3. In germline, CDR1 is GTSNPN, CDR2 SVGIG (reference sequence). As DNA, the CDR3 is TGTGCCTGGAGTGTCTCCACCCGGGGAGTTCTGTTTTTT. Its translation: CAWSVSTRGVLFF.